The rows below give T cell receptor beta chains drawn from one sample of a study of CD8 T cells in Susac syndrome. TCRdb reprocessed the immunoSEQ multiplex PCR reads with MiXCR, giving one entry per CDR3 protein. Of 55,000 to 85,000 distinct CDR3 sequences in the sample, roughly 95% were seen once. The specimen sequenced was CD4+ T cells from PBMCs. These receptors all come from a human donor with multiple sclerosis. The CDR3 runs from the conserved cysteine through the conserved F or W. The D gene is left open where the match is weak. Size tells how often a clone was seen (once, few, many) or the class of an expanded clone, and some rows leave it out.

j_call d_call clone_size v_call cdr3_aa cdr3_nt
TRBJ1-5 . . TRBV20-1 CSARKELDQPQHF TGCAGTGCTAGAAAGGAACTCGATCAGCCCCAGCATTTT
TRBJ2-7 . . TRBV14 CASSPGGSEQYF TGTGCCAGCAGCCCTGGAGGCTCCGAGCAGTACTTC
TRBJ2-1 . . TRBV9 CASSVEPYNEQFF TGTGCCAGCAGCGTAGAACCTTACAATGAGCAGTTCTTC
TRBJ2-5 TRBD2 . TRBV28 CASATSGGPRETQYF TGTGCCAGCGCGACTAGCGGGGGGCCTAGGGAGACCCAGTACTTC
TRBJ1-2 . . TRBV6-2/TRBV6-3 CASSTPPPNYGYTF TGTGCCAGCAGTACACCTCCTCCTAACTATGGCTACACCTTC
TRBJ2-5 . . TRBV5-6 CASSLERTRETQYF TGTGCCAGCAGCTTGGAACGAACCCGAGAGACCCAGTACTTC
TRBJ1-2 . once TRBV4-1 CASSQPQGTNYGYTF TGCGCCAGCAGCCAACCACAGGGAACTAACTATGGCTACACCTTC
TRBJ1-4 . . TRBV12-3/TRBV12-4 CASSYPRTELTTNEKLFF TGTGCCAGCAGCTATCCCAGGACGGAGCTCACAACTAATGAAAAACTGTTTTTT
TRBJ2-3 TRBD2 . TRBV29-1 CCSGGSGDTQYF TGCTGTAGCGGGGGGTCGGGAGATACGCAGTATTTT
TRBJ2-7 TRBD1 . TRBV12-3/TRBV12-4 CASSPTGTGGSYEQYF TGTGCCAGCAGTCCGACGGGGACAGGGGGCTCCTACGAGCAGTACTTC
TRBJ1-2 . . TRBV30 CAWSVRRDGYTF TGTGCCTGGAGTGTACGGAGGGATGGCTACACCTTC
TRBJ2-1 TRBD2 . TRBV3-1 CASSQGLAGGRFF TGTGCCAGCAGCCAGGGGCTAGCGGGGGGCAGGTTCTTC
TRBJ1-1 . . TRBV29-1 CSVARDYDTEAFF TGCAGCGTTGCGCGGGATTATGACACTGAAGCTTTCTTT
TRBJ2-1 TRBD1 . TRBV12-3/TRBV12-4 CASSSPDRADEQFF TGTGCCAGCAGTTCCCCGGACAGGGCGGATGAGCAGTTCTTC
TRBJ1-1 . . TRBV29-1 CSVEVSPDTEAFF TGCAGCGTTGAAGTATCCCCGGACACTGAAGCTTTCTTT
TRBJ1-1 . . TRBV20-1 CSARWPGRNTEAFF TGCAGTGCTAGGTGGCCAGGGAGGAACACTGAAGCTTTCTTT
TRBJ2-6 . . TRBV20-1 CSARVAFTTGANVLTF TGCAGTGCTAGGGTCGCCTTTACGACTGGGGCCAACGTCCTGACTTTC
TRBJ1-1 TRBD1 . TRBV5-1 CASSVDRGLGEAFF TGCGCCAGCAGCGTGGACAGGGGGCTTGGTGAAGCTTTCTTT
TRBJ2-3 . . TRBV7-8 CASSLPFWGYTDTQYF TGTGCCAGCAGCTTGCCCTTTTGGGGCTACACAGATACGCAGTATTTT
TRBJ2-3 . . TRBV29-1 CSVEAGADTQYF TGCAGCGTTGAGGCAGGGGCAGATACGCAGTATTTT
TRBJ2-1 TRBD2 . TRBV12-3/TRBV12-4 CASSLAPLAAVYNEQFF TGTGCCAGCAGTTTAGCGCCCCTAGCGGCCGTGTACAATGAGCAGTTCTTC
TRBJ1-6 . . TRBV30 CAWGREWRNNSPLHF TGTGCCTGGGGCAGGGAATGGAGGAATAATTCACCCCTCCACTTT
TRBJ2-1 TRBD2 . TRBV9 CASSSSGGPYNEQFF TGTGCCAGCAGCTCTAGCGGGGGCCCTTACAATGAGCAGTTCTTC
TRBJ2-7 . . TRBV18 CASSLSPPRGEQYF TGTGCCAGCTCACTGTCGCCTCCCCGGGGCGAGCAGTACTTC
TRBJ1-2 . . TRBV24-1 CATSEGSLYGYTF TGTGCCACCAGTGAGGGGAGCCTCTATGGCTACACCTTC
TRBJ1-2 . few TRBV6-1 CASSETGGYGYTF TGTGCCAGCAGTGAAACTGGGGGCTATGGCTACACCTTC
TRBJ2-3 . . TRBV7-9 CASSLPWVRGPDTQYF TGTGCCAGCAGCTTACCGTGGGTACGGGGTCCAGATACGCAGTATTTT
TRBJ2-1 TRBD1 . TRBV15 CATSRYRTGFDEQFF TGTGCCACCAGCAGATATAGGACAGGGTTTGATGAGCAGTTCTTC
TRBJ2-1 TRBD1 . TRBV7-9 CASSIPRDRGFNEQFF TGTGCCAGCAGCATACCTCGGGACAGGGGTTTCAATGAGCAGTTCTTC
TRBJ1-1 TRBD1 . TRBV3-1 CASRPTGGRNTEAFF TGTGCCAGCAGACCAACAGGGGGACGGAACACTGAAGCTTTCTTT
TRBJ1-5 TRBD1 . TRBV19 CASRDRGNQPQHF TGTGCCAGTAGAGACAGGGGCAATCAGCCCCAGCATTTT
TRBJ2-3 . . TRBV5-6 CASSVRRVRTQYF TGTGCCAGCAGCGTACGCAGGGTCCGTACGCAGTATTTT
TRBJ2-2 . . TRBV20-1 CSARDAGSLYTGELFF TGCAGTGCTAGAGATGCGGGGAGCCTGTACACCGGGGAGCTGTTTTTT
TRBJ2-1 TRBD2 . TRBV12-3/TRBV12-4 CASSLSGSGGIGRFF TGTGCCAGCAGTTTATCCGGCAGCGGGGGTATTGGGCGGTTCTTC
TRBJ2-3 . once TRBV24-1 CATSGPSSQGTDTQYF TGTGCCACCAGTGGCCCAAGTTCTCAGGGGACAGATACGCAGTATTTT